These 18 T cell receptor beta chains originate from one sample sequenced in a study of CXCR3-negative and CXCR3-positive naive CD8 T cells. UMI-labeled 5' RACE yielded the TRB cDNA libraries. Using the 5' RACE reads, TCRdb records one entry per CDR3 protein without DNA. The sample holds about 9,600 distinct CDR3 sequences. The sample was naive CXCR3- CD8+ T cells from blood. Subset: CD45RO-CCR7+CD27+CD95- naive CD8+ T cells lacking CXCR3 (TNR3-). The receptors originated from a human donor in good health. Some clones in this sample may be carry-over from other donors' samples.

This clonotype is labeled medium-sized based on frequency. This rearrangement joins TRBV20-1 to TRBJ1-2; TCRdb calls TRBD1, which cannot be checked without DNA. From germline, CDR1 is DFQATT and CDR2 SNEGSKA (reference sequence). This CDR3 is 17 amino acids long. The CDR3: CSARDAVRRAGPHGYTF.

By frequency, this clonotype is medium-sized. This chain links TRBV28 with TRBJ1-1. The CDR3 extends over 15 amino acids. CDR1 and CDR2 from the germline V gene are MDHEN and SYDVKM. The CDR3 sequence is CASSLPREVNTEAFF.

This chain links TRBV12-3 or TRBV12-4 with TRBJ1-3; TCRdb names TRBD1, which stays unverified in the absence of DNA. The CDR3 has 16 residues. The CDR3 reads CASSHWDAYSGNTIYF.

The chain has TRBV7-9 and TRBJ1-2; TCRdb outputs TRBD1, but without DNA this stays unchecked. The germline V gene encodes CDR1 SEHNR and CDR2 FQNEAQ (reference sequence). CDR3 size: 13 residues. CDR3 residues: CASSLDRGSGYTF.

The chain recombines TRBV28 with TRBJ1-5; the TRBD1 assignment by TCRdb is unverifiable without DNA. This CDR3 has 15 amino acids. The V gene's germline CDR1 is MDHEN and CDR2 SYDVKM. CDR3 sequence reads: CASSLGRGSNQPQHF. The full variable domain, in which reference TRBV28 and TRBJ1-5 provide the parts outside the CDR3, is DVKVTQSSRYLVKRTGEKVFLECVQDMDHENMFWYRQDPGLGLRLIYFSYDVKMKEKGDIPEGYSVSREKKERFSLILESASTNQTSMYLCASSLGRGSNQPQHFGDGTRLSIL.

J is TRBJ2-1 and V is TRBV29-1; checking the TCRdb D call of TRBD2 is not possible without DNA. Looked up from germline, CDR1 is SQVTM and CDR2 is ANQGSEA. CDR3 length: 13 amino acids. CDR3 protein: CSVGSGAYNEQFF.

This clonotype registers medium-sized by frequency. V is TRBV19 and J is TRBJ2-1; the D call of TRBD2 rests on TCRdb alone, since no DNA is present to check it. This CDR3 is 18 amino acids long. Germline CDR1 LNHDA, CDR2 SQIVND (reference sequence). The CDR3 spells CASSIDLTSGRSYNEQFF. The whole variable domain, remainder taken from reference TRBV19 and TRBJ2-1, is DGGITQSPKYLFRKEGQNVTLSCEQNLNHDAMYWYRQDPGQGLRLIYYSQIVNDFQKGDIAEGYSVSREKKESFPLTVTSAQKNPTAFYLCASSIDLTSGRSYNEQFFGPGTRLTVL.

The chain recombines TRBV7-9 with TRBJ2-5; TCRdb selects TRBD2, and the lack of DNA leaves this call unchecked. Germline CDR1 is SEHNR and CDR2 is FQNEAQ (reference sequence). CDR3 length: 16 residues. CDR3 sequence: CASTQPSGGTQETQYF. The variable domain in full, with the rest retrieved from reference TRBV7-9 and TRBJ2-5, is DTGVSQNPRHKITKRGQNVTFRCDPISEHNRLYWYRQTLGQGPEFLTYFQNEAQLEKSRLLSDRFSAERPKGSFSTLEIQRTEQGDSAMYLCASTQPSGGTQETQYFGPGTRLLVL.

The rearrangement links TRBV6-2 or TRBV6-3 to TRBJ2-1; no DNA is available, so the TRBD2 call from TCRdb remains unchecked. This CDR3 region has 15 residues. Germline lookup yields CDR1 MNHEY and CDR2 SVGEGT. The chain's CDR3 is CASSEWTSGRNEQFF.

This clonotype is labeled medium-sized based on frequency. The chain links TRBV25-1 to TRBJ2-4; TCRdb gives TRBD1 as the D gene, but with no DNA this cannot be confirmed. There are 11 residues in the CDR3. CDR1 and CDR2 from the germline V gene are MGHDK and SYGVNS. This chain's CDR3 is CASSATGWLYF.

V gene TRBV4-1 combines with J gene TRBJ2-1; checking the TCRdb D call of TRBD1 is not possible without DNA. The germline V gene encodes CDR1 MGHRA and CDR2 YSYEKL. The CDR3 has 16 amino acids. CDR3 sequence: CASSPIGQGNQNEQFF.

The rearrangement links TRBV5-5 to TRBJ2-1. This CDR3 contains 11 residues. Germline CDR1 and CDR2: SGHKS and YYEKEE (reference sequence). The CDR3 sequence: CASSPHDEQFF.

The chain links TRBV28 to TRBJ2-7. Per the germline V gene, CDR1 is MDHEN and CDR2 is SYDVKM. The CDR3 runs 12 residues. CDR3 loop: CASSSPRDEQYF.

The chain couples TRBV25-1 to TRBJ2-2; TCRdb proposes TRBD2, but this gene call is untestable without DNA. Per the germline V gene, CDR1 is MGHDK and CDR2 is SYGVNS. The CDR3 runs 16 residues. The CDR3 here is CASSEPAGEGTGELFF.

According to its frequency, this clonotype is medium-sized. This chain uses TRBV12-3 or TRBV12-4 with TRBJ2-1; TCRdb returns TRBD1, unconfirmable since there is no DNA. There are 15 residues in the CDR3. CDR3 sequence: CASSFGTGQDNEQFF.

The chain has TRBV6-5 and TRBJ2-1. CDR3 length: 13 amino acids. Germline loops: CDR1 MNHEY, CDR2 SVGAGI. The CDR3 here is CASSYSRANEQFF.

This clonotype counts as medium-sized (0.01 to 0.1%) by frequency. The genes are TRBV29-1 and TRBJ2-1; TCRdb calls TRBD1, which cannot be checked without DNA. From germline, CDR1 is SQVTM and CDR2 ANQGSEA. This CDR3 spans 13 amino acids. CDR3 amino acids: CSVEPPSIGEQFF.

Considering frequency, this clonotype is medium-sized. V is TRBV20-1 and J is TRBJ2-7; the D call from TCRdb, TRBD2, cannot be confirmed without DNA. CDR1 DFQATT and CDR2 SNEGSKA come from the germline V gene (reference sequence). The CDR3 extends over 14 amino acids. The CDR3 is CSANGRLAGYEQYF.